This TCR beta chain was observed in a study of Ad26.COV2.S vaccination and SARS-CoV-2 variants. Points from the study as a whole: Researchers cautioned that TCR breadth and depth analyses may have underestimated total T cell responses. Placebo recipients trailed vaccine recipients in spike-specific TCR breadth. Recipients of either vaccine or placebo displayed similar breadth of non-spike TCRs. In vaccinated individuals, spike-specific CD8+ and CD4+ T cell responses reportedly displayed substantial breadth.

Using immunoSEQ multiplex PCR, the repertoire was profiled, and TCRdb retains in-frame clones only, with some absent. The sample has 75,000 to 100,000 clones, 82% seen once. Germline V gene data show CDR1 as SNHLY and CDR2 as FYNNEI. Trimming took off 5 bases at V and 4 bases at J, with 15 bases between the two ends. The CDR3 runs to 15 residues. Comments on this clone: The antigen is not known.

This chain links TRBV2 with TRBJ2-1; no clear D gene. Specimen: peripheral blood, collected after recovery from COVID-19. The receptor comes from a human donor who had recovered from COVID-19. The CDR3 protein is CASSLTLPGYNEQFF. Here the CDR3 DNA reads TGTGCCAGCAGTTTGACTCTACCCGGGTACAATGAGCAGTTCTTC.